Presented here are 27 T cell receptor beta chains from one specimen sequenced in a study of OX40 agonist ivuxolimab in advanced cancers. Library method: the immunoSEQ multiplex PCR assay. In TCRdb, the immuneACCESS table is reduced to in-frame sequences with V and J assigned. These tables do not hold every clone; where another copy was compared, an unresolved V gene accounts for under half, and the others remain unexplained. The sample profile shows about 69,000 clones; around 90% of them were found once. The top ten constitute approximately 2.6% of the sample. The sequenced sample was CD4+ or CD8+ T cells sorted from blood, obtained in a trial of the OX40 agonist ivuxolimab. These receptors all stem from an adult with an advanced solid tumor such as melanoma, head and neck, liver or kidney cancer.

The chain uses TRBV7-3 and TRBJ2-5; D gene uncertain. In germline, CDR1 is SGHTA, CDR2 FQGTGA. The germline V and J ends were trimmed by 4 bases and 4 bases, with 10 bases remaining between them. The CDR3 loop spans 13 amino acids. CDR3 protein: CASSSPPRETQYF. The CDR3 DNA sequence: TGTGCCAGCAGCTCTCCCCCGAGAGAGACCCAGTACTTC. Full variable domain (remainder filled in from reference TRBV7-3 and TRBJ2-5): GAGVSQTPSNKVTEKGKYVELRCDPISGHTALYWYRQSLGQGPEFLIYFQGTGAADDSGLPNDRFFAVRPEGSVSTLKIQRTERGDSAVYLCASSSPPRETQYFGPGTRLLVL.

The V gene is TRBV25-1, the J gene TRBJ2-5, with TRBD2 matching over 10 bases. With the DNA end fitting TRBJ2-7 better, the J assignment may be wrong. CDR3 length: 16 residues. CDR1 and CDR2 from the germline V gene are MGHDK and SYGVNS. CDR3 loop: CASSGAAGGLSYEQYF. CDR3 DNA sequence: TGTGCCAGCAGTGGCGCAGCGGGAGGGCTCTCCTACGAGCAGTACTTC.

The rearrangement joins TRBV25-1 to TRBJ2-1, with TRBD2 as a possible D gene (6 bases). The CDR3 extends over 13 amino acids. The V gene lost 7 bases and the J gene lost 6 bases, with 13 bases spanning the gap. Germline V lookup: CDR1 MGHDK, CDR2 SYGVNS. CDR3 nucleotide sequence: TGTGCCAGCAACCGTGGGGGGTTCAATGAGCAGTTCTTC. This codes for CASNRGGFNEQFF. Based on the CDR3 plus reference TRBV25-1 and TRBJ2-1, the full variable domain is EADIYQTPRYLVIGTGKKITLECSQTMGHDKMYWYQQDPGMELHLIHYSYGVNSTEKGDLSSESTVSRIRTEHFPLTLESARPSHTSQYLCASNRGGFNEQFFGPGTRLTVL.

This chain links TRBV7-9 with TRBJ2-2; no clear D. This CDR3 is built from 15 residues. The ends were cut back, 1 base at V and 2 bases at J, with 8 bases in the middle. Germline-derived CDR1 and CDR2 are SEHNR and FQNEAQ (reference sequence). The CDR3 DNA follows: TGTGCCAGCAGCTTAGAGAACACCAACACCGGGGAGCTGTTTTTT. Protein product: CASSLENTNTGELFF.

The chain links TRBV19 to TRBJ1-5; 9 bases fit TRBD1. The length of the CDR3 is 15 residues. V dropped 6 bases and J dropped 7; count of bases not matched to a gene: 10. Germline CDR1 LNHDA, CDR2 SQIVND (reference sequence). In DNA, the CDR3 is TGTGCCAGTAGCCAACCCGGGACAGGGAACCAGCCCCAGCATTTT. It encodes CASSQPGTGNQPQHF.

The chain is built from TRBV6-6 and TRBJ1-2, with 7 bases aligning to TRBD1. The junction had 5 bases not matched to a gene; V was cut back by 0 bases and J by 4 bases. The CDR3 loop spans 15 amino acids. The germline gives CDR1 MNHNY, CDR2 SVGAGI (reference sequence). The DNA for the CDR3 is TGTGCCAGCAGTTACTCGGACAGGTGGATCTATGGCTACACCTTC. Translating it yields CASSYSDRWIYGYTF.

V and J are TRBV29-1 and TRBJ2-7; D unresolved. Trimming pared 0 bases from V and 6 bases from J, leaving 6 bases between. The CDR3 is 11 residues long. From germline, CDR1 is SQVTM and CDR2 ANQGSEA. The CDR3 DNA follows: TGCAGCGTTGAAGATTTCCCCGAGCAGTACTTC. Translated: CSVEDFPEQYF.

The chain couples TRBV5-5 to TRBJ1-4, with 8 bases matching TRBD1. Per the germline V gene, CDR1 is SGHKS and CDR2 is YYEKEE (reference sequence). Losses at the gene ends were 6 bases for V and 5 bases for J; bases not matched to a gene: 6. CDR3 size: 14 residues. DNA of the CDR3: TGTGCCAGCAACCCTAACAGGGGGAATGAAAAACTGTTTTTT. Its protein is CASNPNRGNEKLFF.

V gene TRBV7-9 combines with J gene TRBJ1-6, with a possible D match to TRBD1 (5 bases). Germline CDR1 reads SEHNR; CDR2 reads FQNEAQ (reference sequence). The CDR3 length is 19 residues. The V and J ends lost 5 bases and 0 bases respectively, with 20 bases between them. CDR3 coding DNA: TGTGCCAGCAGCGGAGGCACCCCCGGGGGAAGCTCCTATAATTCACCCCTCCACTTT. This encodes CASSGGTPGGSSYNSPLHF.

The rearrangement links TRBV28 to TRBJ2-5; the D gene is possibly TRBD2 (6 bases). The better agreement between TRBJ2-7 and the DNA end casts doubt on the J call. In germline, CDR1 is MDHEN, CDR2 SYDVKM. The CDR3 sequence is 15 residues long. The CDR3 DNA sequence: TGTGCCAGCAGATCGCCCGGGGGTGACTCCTACGAGCAGTACTTC. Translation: CASRSPGGDSYEQYF.

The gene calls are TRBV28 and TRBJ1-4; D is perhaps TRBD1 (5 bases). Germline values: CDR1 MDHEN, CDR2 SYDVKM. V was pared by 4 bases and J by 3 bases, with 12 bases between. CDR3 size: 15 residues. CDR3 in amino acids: CASSSRRTPNEKLFF. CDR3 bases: TGTGCCAGCAGTTCCCGACGGACACCTAATGAAAAACTGTTTTTT.

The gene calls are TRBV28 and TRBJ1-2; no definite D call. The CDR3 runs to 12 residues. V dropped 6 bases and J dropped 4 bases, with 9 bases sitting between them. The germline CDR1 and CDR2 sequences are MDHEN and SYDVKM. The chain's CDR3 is CASRTTLYGYTF. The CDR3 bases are TGTGCCAGCAGAACAACCCTCTATGGCTACACCTTC.

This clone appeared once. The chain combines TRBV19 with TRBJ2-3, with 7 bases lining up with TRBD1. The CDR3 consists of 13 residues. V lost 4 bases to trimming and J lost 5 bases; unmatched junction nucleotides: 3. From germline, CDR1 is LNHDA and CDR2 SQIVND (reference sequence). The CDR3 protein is CASSRQGQDTQYF. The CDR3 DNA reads TGTGCCAGTAGTAGACAGGGTCAAGATACGCAGTATTTT.

Written as DNA, the CDR3 is TGCGCCAGCAAAACTAGCCGGGGGACTAGCGGGAGAACTAGCTCCTACAATGAGCAGTTCTTC. Its translation: CASKTSRGTSGRTSSYNEQFF. This chain connects TRBV4-1 to TRBJ2-1; 14 positions match TRBD2. Germline trimming cut 7 bases from V and 0 bases from J; bases unmatched to any gene: 17. This CDR3 region has 21 residues. Germline CDR1 reads MGHRA; CDR2 reads YSYEKL.

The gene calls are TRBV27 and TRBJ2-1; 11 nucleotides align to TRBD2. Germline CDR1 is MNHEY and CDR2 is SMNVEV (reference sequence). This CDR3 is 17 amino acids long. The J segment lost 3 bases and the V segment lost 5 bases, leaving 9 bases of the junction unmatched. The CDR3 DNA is TGTGCCAGCAGTAAAAAACCGGGACTAGCGGACTACAATGAGCAGTTCTTC. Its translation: CASSKKPGLADYNEQFF.

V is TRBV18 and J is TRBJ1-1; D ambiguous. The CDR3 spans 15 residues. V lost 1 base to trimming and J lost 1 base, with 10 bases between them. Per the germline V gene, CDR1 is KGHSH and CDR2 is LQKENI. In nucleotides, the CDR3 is TGTGCCAGCTCACCACGAAGCCAGCCGAACACTGAAGCTTTCTTT. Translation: CASSPRSQPNTEAFF.

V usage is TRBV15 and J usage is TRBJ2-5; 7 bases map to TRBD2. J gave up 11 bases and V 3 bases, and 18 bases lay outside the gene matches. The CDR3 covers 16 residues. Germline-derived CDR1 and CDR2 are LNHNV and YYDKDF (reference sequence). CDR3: CATSSPAAASGREQYF. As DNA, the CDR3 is TGTGCCACCAGCAGTCCGGCCGCGGCTAGCGGCCGTGAGCAGTACTTC.

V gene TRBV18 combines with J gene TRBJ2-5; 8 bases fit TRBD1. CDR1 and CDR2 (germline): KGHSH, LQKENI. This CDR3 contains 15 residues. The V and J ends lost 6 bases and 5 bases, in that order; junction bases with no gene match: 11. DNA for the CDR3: TGTGCCAGCTCGTCCGGGACAGGAGGTGTGGAGACCCAGTACTTC. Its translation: CASSSGTGGVETQYF. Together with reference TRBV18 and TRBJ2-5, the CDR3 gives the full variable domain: NAGVMQNPRHLVRRRGQEARLRCSPMKGHSHVYWYRQLPEEGLKFMVYLQKENIIDESGMPKERFSAEFPKEGPSILRIQQVVRGDSAAYFCASSSGTGGVETQYFGPGTRLLVL.

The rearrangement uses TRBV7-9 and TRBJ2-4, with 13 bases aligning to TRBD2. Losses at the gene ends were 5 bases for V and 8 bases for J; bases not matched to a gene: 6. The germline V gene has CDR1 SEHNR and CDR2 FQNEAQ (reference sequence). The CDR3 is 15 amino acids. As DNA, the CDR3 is TGTGCCAGCAGCCACGGACTAGCGGGAGCGTACATTCAGTACTTC. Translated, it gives CASSHGLAGAYIQYF.

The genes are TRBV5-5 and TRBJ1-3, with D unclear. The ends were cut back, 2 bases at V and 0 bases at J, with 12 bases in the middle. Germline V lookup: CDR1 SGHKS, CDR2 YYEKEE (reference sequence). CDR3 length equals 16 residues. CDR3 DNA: TGTGCCAGCAGCTTCTCTGTCTACTCCTCTGGAAACACCATATATTTT. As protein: CASSFSVYSSGNTIYF.

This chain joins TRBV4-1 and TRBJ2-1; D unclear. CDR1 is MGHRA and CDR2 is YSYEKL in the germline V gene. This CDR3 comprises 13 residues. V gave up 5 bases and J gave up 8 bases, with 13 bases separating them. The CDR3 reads CASSAQTGDEQFF. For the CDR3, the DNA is TGCGCCAGCAGCGCACAGACGGGCGATGAGCAGTTCTTC.

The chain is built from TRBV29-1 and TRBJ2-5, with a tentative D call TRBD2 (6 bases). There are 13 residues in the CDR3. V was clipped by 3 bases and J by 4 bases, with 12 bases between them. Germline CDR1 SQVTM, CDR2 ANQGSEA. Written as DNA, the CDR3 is TGCAGCGTTGAGGTCGGAGCGGGAGAGACCCAGTACTTC. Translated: CSVEVGAGETQYF. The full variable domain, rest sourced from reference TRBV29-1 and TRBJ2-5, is SAVISQKPSRDICQRGTSLTIQCQVDSQVTMMFWYRQQPGQSLTLIATANQGSEATYESGFVIDKFPISRPNLTFSTLTVSNMSPEDSSIYLCSVEVGAGETQYFGPGTRLLVL.

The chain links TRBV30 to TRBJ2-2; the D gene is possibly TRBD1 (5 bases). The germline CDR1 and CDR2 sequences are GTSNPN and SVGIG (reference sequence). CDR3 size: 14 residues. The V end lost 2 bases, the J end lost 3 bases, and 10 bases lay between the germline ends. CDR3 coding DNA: TGTGCCTGGAGTAGGGGTTTGGACACCGGGGAGCTGTTTTTT. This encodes CAWSRGLDTGELFF.

CDR3 loop: CASSVAPGGYEQYF. The CDR3 nucleotides are TGTGCCAGCAGCGTAGCCCCAGGGGGCTACGAGCAGTACTTC. The chain is built from TRBV9 and TRBJ2-7, with 7 bases matching TRBD1. This CDR3 comprises 14 residues. V gave up 0 bases and J gave up 3 bases; unmatched junction bases: 3. Germline V gene sequence: CDR1 SGDLS, CDR2 YYNGEE.

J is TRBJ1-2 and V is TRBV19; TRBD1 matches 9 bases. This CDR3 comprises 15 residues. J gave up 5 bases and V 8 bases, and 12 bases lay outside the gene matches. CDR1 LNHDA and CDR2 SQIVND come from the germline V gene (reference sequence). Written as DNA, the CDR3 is TGTGCCAGTGCCGCGGCGGGGACAGGGACTTATGGCTACACCTTC. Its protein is CASAAAGTGTYGYTF.

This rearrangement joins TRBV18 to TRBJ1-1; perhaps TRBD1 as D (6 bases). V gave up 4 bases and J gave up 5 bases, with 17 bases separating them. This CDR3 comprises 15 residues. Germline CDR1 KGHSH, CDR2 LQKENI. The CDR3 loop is CASSLAKNRVTEAFF. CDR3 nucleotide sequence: TGTGCCAGCTCACTAGCTAAAAACAGGGTGACTGAAGCTTTCTTT.

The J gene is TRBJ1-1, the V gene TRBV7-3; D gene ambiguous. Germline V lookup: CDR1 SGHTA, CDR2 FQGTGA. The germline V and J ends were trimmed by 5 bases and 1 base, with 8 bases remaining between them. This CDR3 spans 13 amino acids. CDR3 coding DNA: TGTGCCAGCAGCATGGGCCCGAACACTGAAGCTTTCTTT. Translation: CASSMGPNTEAFF. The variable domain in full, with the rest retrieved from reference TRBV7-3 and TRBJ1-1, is GAGVSQTPSNKVTEKGKYVELRCDPISGHTALYWYRQSLGQGPEFLIYFQGTGAADDSGLPNDRFFAVRPEGSVSTLKIQRTERGDSAVYLCASSMGPNTEAFFGQGTRLTVV.